This TCR beta chain was captured in a study of blood T cells in healthy people across ages. As regards this clonotype: The antigen is unknown.

Primers used in a second PCR of roughly 7 to 12 cycles were a sample-barcoded 5' primer and a J-beta primer mix. All cDNA molecules were each tagged by a template-switch adaptor with 12 random nucleotides. TCRdb analysed the 5' RACE reads with MiXCR anew, one entry per CDR3 protein. The data show about 1.8 million distinct CDR3 sequences, just under 50% seen once. PBMCs, at least 7 million per sample, were isolated. Overall study results and limits: Fewer expanded clones and more diversity marked long-lived versus aged donors.

This clonotype was sampled from a woman aged 35 to 49 in good health. The specimen sequenced was blood.

The CDR3 bases are TGTGCCAGCAGTGGCGGGGGGCTTAGCACAGATACGCAGTATTTT. Encoded protein: CASSGGGLSTDTQYF. The chain has TRBV28 and TRBJ2-3; 8 positions match TRBD2. The junction had 4 bases not matched to a gene; V was cut back by 5 bases and J by 0 bases. Germline V gives CDR1 MDHEN, CDR2 SYDVKM. The length of the CDR3 is 15 residues. The full variable domain, in which reference TRBV28 and TRBJ2-3 provide the parts outside the CDR3, is DVKVTQSSRYLVKRTGEKVFLECVQDMDHENMFWYRQDPGLGLRLIYFSYDVKMKEKGDIPEGYSVSREKKERFSLILESASTNQTSMYLCASSGGGLSTDTQYFGPGTRLTVL.